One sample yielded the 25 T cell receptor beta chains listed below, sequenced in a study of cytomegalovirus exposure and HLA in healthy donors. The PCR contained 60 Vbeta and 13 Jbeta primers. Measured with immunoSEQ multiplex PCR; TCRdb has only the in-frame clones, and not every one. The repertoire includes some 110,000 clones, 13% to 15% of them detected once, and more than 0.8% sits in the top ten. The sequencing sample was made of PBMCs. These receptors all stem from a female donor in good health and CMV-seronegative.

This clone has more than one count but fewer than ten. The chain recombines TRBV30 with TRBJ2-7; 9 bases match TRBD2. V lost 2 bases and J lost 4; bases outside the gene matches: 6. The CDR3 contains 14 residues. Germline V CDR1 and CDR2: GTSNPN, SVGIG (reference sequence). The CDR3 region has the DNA TGTGCCTGGAGTAGGGGACTAGCTGGTTACGAGCAGTACTTC. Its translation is CAWSRGLAGYEQYF.

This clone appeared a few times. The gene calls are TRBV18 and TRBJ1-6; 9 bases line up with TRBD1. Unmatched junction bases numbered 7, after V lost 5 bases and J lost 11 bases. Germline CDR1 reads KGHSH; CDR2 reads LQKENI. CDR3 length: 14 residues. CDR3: CASSRQGEFAPLHF. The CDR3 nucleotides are TGTGCCAGCTCAAGACAGGGGGAATTTGCACCCCTCCACTTT.

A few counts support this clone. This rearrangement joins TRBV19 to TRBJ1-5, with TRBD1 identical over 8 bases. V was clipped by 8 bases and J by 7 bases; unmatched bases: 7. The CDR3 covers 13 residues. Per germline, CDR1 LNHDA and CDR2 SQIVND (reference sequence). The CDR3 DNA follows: TGTGCCAGTTCGACAGGGGTCGAACAGCCCCAGCATTTT. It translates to CASSTGVEQPQHF.

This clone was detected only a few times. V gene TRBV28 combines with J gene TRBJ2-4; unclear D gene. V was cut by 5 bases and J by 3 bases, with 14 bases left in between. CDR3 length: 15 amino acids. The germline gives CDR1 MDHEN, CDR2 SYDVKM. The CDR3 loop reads CASSPSDLVKNIQYF. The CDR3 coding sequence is TGTGCCAGCAGTCCCTCCGACTTAGTCAAAAACATTCAGTACTTC.

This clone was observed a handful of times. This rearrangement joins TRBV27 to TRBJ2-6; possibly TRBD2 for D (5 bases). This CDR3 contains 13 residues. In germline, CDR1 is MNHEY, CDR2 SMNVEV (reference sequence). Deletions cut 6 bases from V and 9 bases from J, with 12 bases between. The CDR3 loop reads CASRSGKLNVLTF. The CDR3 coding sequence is TGTGCCAGCAGATCCGGGAAGCTCAACGTCCTGACTTTC.

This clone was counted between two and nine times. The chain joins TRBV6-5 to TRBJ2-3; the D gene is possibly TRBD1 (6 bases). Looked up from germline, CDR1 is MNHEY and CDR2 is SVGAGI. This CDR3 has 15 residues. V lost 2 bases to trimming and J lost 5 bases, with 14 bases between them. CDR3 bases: TGTGCCAGCAGTTACACGACAGGCGGCGGAGATACGCAGTATTTT. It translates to CASSYTTGGGDTQYF.

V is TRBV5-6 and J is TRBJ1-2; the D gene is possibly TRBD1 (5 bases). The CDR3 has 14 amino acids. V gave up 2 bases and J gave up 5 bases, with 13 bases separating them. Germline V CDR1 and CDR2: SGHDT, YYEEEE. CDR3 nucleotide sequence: TGTGCCAGCAGCTTTAGGCGAAAGGGGTATGGCTACACCTTC. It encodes CASSFRRKGYGYTF.

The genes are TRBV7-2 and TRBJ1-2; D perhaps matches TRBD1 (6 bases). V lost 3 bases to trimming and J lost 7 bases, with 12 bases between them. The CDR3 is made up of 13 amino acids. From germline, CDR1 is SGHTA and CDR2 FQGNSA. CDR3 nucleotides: TGTGCCAGCAGCTTGTACAGGGATGGTGGCTACACCTTC. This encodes CASSLYRDGGYTF.

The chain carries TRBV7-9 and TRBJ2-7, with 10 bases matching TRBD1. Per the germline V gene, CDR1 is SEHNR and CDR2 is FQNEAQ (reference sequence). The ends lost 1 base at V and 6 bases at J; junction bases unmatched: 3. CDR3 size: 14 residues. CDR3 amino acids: CASSLGQGAGEQYF. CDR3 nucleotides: TGTGCCAGCAGCTTAGGACAGGGGGCTGGCGAGCAGTACTTC.

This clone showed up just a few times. The CDR3 protein is CASSQDISDWTGELFF. The CDR3 DNA is TGCGCCAGCAGCCAAGATATCAGCGACTGGACCGGGGAGCTGTTTTTT. The chain combines TRBV4-1 with TRBJ2-2; D is unresolved. Trimming left V 0 bases short and J 5 bases short, with 13 bases between. The germline V gene has CDR1 MGHRA and CDR2 YSYEKL. The CDR3 spans 16 residues.

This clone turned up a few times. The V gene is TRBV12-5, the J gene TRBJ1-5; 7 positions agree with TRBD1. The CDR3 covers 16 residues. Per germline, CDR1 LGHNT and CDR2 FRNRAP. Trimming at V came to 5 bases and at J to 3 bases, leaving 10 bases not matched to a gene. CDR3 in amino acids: CASGDPTGAINQPQHF. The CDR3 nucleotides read TGTGCTAGTGGTGATCCTACAGGGGCGATCAATCAGCCCCAGCATTTT.

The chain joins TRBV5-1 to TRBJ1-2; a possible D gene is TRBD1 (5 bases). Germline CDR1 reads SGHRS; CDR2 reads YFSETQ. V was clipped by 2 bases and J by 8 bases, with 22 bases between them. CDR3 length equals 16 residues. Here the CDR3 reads CASSLPPGRLEGGYTF. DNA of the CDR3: TGCGCCAGCAGCTTACCACCGGGACGCCTGGAGGGAGGCTACACCTTC.

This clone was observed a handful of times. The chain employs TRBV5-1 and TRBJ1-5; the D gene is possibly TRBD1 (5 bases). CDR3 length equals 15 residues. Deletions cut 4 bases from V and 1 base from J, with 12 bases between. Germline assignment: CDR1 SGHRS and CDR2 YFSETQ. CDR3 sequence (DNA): TGCGCCAGCAGCGTTGACAGCTGGAGCAATCAGCCCCAGCATTTT. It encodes CASSVDSWSNQPQHF. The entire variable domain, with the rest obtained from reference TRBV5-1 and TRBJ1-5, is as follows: KAGVTQTPRYLIKTRGQQVTLSCSPISGHRSVSWYQQTPGQGLQFLFEYFSETQRNKGNFPGRFSGRQFSNSRSEMNVSTLELGDSALYLCASSVDSWSNQPQHFGDGTRLSIL.

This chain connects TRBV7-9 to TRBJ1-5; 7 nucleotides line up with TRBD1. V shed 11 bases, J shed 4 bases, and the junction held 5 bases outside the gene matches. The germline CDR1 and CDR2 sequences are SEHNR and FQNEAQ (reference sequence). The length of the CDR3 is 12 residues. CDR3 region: CAGQTGNQPQHF. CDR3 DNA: TGTGCCGGCCAGACAGGGAATCAGCCCCAGCATTTT.

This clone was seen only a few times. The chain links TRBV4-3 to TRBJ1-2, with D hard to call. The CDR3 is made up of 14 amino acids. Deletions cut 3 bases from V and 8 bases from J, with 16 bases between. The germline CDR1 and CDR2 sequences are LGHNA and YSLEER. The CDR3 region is CASSHRTLTRGYTF. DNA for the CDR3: TGCGCCAGCAGCCACCGGACTCTCACGCGGGGCTACACCTTC.

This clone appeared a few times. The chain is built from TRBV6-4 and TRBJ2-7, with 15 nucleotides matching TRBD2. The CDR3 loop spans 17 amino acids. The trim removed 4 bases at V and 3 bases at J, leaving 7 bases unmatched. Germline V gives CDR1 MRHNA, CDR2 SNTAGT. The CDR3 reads CASSAGLAGGVIYEQYF. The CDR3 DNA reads TGTGCCAGCAGTGCGGGACTAGCGGGGGGTGTAATCTACGAGCAGTACTTC.

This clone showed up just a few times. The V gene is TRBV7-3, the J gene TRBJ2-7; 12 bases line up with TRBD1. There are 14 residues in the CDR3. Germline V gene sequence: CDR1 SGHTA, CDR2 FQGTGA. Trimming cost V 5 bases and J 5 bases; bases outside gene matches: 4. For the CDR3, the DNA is TGTGCCAGCAGCCCGGGACAGGGGGCGAACGAGCAGTACTTC. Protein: CASSPGQGANEQYF.

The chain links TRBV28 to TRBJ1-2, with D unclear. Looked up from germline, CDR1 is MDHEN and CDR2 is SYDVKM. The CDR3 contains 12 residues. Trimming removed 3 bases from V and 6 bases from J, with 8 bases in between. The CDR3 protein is CASSLRRDGYTF. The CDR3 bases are TGTGCCAGCAGTTTGCGCCGGGATGGCTACACCTTC.

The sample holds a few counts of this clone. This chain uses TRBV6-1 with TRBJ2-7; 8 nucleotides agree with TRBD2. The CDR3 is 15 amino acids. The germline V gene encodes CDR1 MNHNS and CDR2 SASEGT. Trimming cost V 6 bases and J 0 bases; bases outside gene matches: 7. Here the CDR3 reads CASRNIAGSSYEQYF. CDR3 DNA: TGTGCCAGCAGGAACATAGCGGGGAGCTCCTACGAGCAGTACTTC.

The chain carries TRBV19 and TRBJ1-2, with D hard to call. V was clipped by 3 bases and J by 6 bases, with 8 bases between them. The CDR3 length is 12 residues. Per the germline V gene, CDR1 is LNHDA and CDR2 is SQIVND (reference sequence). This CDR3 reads CASSIYLDGYTF. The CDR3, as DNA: TGTGCCAGTAGTATTTATCTTGATGGCTACACCTTC.

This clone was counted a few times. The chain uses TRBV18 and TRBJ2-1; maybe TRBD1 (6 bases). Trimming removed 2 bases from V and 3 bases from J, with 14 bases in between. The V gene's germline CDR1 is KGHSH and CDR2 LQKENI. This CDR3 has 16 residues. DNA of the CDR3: TGTGCCAGCTCACCAACACAGGGATTGAGCTACAATGAGCAGTTCTTC. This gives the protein CASSPTQGLSYNEQFF.

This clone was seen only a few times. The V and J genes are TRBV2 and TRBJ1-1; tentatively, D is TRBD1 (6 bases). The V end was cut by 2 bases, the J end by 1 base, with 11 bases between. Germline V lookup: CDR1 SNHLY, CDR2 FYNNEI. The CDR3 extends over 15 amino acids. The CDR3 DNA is TGTGCCAGCAGTGAACCAGGGACACCGAACACTGAAGCTTTCTTT. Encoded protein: CASSEPGTPNTEAFF.

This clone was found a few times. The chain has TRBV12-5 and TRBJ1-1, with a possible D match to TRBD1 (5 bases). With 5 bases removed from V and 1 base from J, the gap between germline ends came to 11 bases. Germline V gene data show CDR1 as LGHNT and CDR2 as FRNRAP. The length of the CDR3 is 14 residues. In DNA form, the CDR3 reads TGTGCTAGTGGTCCCCAGGGAAGGAACACTGAAGCTTTCTTT. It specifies CASGPQGRNTEAFF. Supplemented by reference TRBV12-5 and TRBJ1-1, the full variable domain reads DARVTQTPRHKVTEMGQEVTMRCQPILGHNTVFWYRQTMMQGLELLAYFRNRAPLDDSGMPKDRFSAEMPDATLATLKIQPSEPRDSAVYFCASGPQGRNTEAFFGQGTRLTVV.

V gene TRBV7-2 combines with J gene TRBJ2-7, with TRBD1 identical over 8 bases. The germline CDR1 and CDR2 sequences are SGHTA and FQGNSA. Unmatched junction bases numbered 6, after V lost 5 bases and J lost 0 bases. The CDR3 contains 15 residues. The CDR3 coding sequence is TGTGCCAGCAGCCTAGGACAGGGCCGCTCCTACGAGCAGTACTTC. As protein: CASSLGQGRSYEQYF.

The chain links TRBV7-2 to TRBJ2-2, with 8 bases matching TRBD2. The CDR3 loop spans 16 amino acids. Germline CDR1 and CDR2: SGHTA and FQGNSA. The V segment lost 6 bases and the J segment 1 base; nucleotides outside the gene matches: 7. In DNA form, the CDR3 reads TGTGCCAGCAGGGTCAGTCTAGCGGGGAACACCGGGGAGCTGTTTTTT. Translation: CASRVSLAGNTGELFF.